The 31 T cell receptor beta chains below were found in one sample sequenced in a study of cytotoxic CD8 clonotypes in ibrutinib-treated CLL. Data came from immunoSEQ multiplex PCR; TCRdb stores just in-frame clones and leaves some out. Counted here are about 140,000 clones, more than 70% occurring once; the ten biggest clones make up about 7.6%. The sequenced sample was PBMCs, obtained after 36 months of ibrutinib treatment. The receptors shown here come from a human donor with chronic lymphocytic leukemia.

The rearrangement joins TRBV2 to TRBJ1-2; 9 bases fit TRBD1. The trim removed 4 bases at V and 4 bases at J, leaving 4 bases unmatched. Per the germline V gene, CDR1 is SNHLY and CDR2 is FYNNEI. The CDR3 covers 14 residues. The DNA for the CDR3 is TGTGCCAGCAGTGTTGGGGACAGGGCCTATGGCTACACCTTC. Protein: CASSVGDRAYGYTF.

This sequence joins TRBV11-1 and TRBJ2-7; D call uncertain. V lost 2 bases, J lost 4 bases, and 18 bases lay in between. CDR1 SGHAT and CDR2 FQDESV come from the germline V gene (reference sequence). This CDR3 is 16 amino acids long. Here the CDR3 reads CASSLFGQKFSYEQYF. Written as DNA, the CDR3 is TGTGCCAGCAGCTTATTTGGTCAGAAATTTTCTTACGAGCAGTACTTC.

This chain's CDR3 is CASSQTNRETQYF. In DNA form, the CDR3 reads TGCGCCAGCAGCCAAACAAATCGGGAGACCCAGTACTTC. The chain combines TRBV5-1 with TRBJ2-5; no reliable D call. The germline V gene has CDR1 SGHRS and CDR2 YFSETQ. With 4 bases removed from V and 5 bases from J, the gap between germline ends came to 12 bases. The CDR3 totals 13 residues.

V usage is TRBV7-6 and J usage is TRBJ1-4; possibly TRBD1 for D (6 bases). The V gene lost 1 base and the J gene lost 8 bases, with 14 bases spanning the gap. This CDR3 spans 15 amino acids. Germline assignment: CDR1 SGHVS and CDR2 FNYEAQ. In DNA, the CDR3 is TGTGCCAGCAGCTTAGTCGATAGGGGGGTCGAAAAACTGTTTTTT. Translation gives CASSLVDRGVEKLFF.

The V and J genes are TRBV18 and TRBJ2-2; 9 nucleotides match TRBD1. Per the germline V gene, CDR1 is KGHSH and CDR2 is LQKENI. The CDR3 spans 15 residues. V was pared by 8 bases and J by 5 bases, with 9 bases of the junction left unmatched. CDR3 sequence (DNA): TGTGCCAGCGCACGACTACAGGGGGCAACCGGGGAGCTGTTTTTT. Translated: CASARLQGATGELFF.

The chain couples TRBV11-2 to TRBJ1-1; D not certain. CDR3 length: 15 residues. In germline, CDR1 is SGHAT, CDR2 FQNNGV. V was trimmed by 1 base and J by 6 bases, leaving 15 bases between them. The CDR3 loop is CASSLAGALGAEAFF. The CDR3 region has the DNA TGTGCCAGCAGCTTAGCGGGAGCCCTTGGGGCTGAAGCTTTCTTT.

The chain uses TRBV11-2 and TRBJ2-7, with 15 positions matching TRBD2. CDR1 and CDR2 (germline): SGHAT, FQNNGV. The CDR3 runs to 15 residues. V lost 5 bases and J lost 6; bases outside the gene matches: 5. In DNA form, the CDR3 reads TGTGCCAGCAGCCCAGGGACTAGCGGGGGGCGCGAGCAGTACTTC. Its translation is CASSPGTSGGREQYF.

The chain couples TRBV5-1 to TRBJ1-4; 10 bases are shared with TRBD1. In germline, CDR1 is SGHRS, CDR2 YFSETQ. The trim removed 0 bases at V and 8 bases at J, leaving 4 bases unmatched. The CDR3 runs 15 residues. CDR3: CASSLAGTGEEKLFF. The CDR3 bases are TGCGCCAGCAGCTTGGCCGGGACAGGGGAGGAAAAACTGTTTTTT.

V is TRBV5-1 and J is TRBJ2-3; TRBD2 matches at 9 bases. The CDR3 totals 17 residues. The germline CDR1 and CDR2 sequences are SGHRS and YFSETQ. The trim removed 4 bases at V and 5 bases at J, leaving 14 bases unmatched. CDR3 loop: CASSHWGIAGEVDTQYF. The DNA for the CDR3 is TGCGCCAGCAGCCATTGGGGGATAGCGGGAGAGGTAGATACGCAGTATTTT.

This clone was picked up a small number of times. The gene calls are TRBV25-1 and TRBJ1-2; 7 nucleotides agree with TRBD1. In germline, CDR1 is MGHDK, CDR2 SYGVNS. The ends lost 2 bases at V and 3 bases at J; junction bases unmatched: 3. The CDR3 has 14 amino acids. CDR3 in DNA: TGTGCCAGCAGTGAACCGGGACAGTACTATGGCTACACCTTC. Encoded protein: CASSEPGQYYGYTF.

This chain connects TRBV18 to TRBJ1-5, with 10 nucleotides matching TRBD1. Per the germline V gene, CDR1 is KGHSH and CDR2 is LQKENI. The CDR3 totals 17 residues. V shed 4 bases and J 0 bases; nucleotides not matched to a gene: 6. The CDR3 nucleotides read TGTGCCAGCTCACTATCCGGGACAGGGGATAGCAATCAGCCCCAGCATTTT. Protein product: CASSLSGTGDSNQPQHF.

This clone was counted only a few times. The CDR3 region is CAWTMDNVGYGYTF. Here the CDR3 DNA reads TGTGCCTGGACAATGGACAATGTAGGCTATGGCTACACCTTC. The chain combines TRBV30 with TRBJ1-2; TRBD1 is a possible D gene (5 bases). The CDR3 runs 14 residues. The V gene lost 4 bases and the J gene lost 4 bases, with 16 bases spanning the gap. The germline gives CDR1 GTSNPN, CDR2 SVGIG (reference sequence).

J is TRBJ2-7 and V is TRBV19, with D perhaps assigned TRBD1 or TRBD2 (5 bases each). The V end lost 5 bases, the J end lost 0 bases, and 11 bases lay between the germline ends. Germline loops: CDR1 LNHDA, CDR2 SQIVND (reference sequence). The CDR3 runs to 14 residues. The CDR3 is CASSSQRGSYEQYF. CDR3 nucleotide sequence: TGTGCCAGTAGTTCTCAGAGGGGCTCCTACGAGCAGTACTTC. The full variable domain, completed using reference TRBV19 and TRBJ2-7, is DGGITQSPKYLFRKEGQNVTLSCEQNLNHDAMYWYRQDPGQGLRLIYYSQIVNDFQKGDIAEGYSVSREKKESFPLTVTSAQKNPTAFYLCASSSQRGSYEQYFGPGTRLTVT.

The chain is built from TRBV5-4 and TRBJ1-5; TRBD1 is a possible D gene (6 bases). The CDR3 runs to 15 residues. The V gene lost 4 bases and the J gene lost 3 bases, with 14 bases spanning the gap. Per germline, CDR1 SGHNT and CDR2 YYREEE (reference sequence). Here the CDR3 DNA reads TGTGCCAGCAGCGAAGCCGGGGGACACAATCAGCCCCAGCATTTT. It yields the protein CASSEAGGHNQPQHF.

In nucleotides, the CDR3 is TGCGCCAGCAGCTTGACAGATACGCAGTATTTT. The encoded protein is CASSLTDTQYF. This sequence joins TRBV5-1 and TRBJ2-3; D is ambiguous. The CDR3 loop spans 11 amino acids. Trimming left V 1 base short and J 3 bases short, with 0 bases between. Germline CDR1 is SGHRS and CDR2 is YFSETQ. The entire variable domain, with the rest obtained from reference TRBV5-1 and TRBJ2-3, is as follows: KAGVTQTPRYLIKTRGQQVTLSCSPISGHRSVSWYQQTPGQGLQFLFEYFSETQRNKGNFPGRFSGRQFSNSRSEMNVSTLELGDSALYLCASSLTDTQYFGPGTRLTVL.

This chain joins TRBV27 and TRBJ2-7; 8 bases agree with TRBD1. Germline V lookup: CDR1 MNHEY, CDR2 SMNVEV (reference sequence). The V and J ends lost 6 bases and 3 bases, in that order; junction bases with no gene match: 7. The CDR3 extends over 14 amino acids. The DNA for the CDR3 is TGTGCCAGCAGAATGACAGGGGTTAGCTACGAGCAGTACTTC. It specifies CASRMTGVSYEQYF.

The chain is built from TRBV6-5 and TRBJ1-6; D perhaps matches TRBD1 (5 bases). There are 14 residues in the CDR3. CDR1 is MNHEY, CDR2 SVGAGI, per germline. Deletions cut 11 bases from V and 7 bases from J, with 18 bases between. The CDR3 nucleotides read TGTGCCTCCCGGGGTCTGGGGCGGAATTCACCCCTCCACTTT. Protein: CASRGLGRNSPLHF.

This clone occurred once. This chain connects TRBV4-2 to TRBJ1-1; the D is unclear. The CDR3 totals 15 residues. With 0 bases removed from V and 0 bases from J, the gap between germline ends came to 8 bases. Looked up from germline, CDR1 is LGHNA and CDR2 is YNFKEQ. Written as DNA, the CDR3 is TGTGCCAGCAGCCAAGACGAAGCTTTGAACACTGAAGCTTTCTTT. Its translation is CASSQDEALNTEAFF.

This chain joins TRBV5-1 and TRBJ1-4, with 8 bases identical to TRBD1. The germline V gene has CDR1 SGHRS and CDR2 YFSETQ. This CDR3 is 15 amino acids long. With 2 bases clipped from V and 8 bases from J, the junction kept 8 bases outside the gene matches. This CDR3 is CASSLLTGAEEKLFF. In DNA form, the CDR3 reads TGCGCCAGCAGCTTATTGACAGGGGCCGAGGAAAAACTGTTTTTT.

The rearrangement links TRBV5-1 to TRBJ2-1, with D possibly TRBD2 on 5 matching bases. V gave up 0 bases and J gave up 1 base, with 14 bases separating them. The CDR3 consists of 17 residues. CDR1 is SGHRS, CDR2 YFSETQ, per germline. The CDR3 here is CASSLAVWERSYNEQFF. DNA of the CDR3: TGCGCCAGCAGCTTGGCCGTTTGGGAGCGGTCCTACAATGAGCAGTTCTTC.

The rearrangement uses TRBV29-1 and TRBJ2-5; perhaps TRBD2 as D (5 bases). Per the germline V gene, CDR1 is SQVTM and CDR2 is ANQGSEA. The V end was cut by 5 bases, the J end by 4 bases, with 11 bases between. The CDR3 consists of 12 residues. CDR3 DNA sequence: TGCAGCGTTAGCGGCGGCGGAGAGACCCAGTACTTC. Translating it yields CSVSGGGETQYF.

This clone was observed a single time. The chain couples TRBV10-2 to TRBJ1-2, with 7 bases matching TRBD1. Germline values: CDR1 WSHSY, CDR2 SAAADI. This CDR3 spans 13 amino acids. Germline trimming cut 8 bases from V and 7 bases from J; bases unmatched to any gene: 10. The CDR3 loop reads CASARDSSIGYTF. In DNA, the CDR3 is TGCGCCAGCGCCCGGGACAGTTCGATTGGCTACACCTTC.

CDR3 sequence: CASSFGFAGELFF. The CDR3 nucleotides are TGCGCCAGCAGCTTTGGGTTCGCCGGGGAGCTGTTTTTT. The rearrangement uses TRBV5-1 and TRBJ2-2; D uncertain. The CDR3 loop spans 13 amino acids. Germline-derived CDR1 and CDR2 are SGHRS and YFSETQ. Trimming stripped 2 bases from V and 6 bases from J, with 8 bases between.

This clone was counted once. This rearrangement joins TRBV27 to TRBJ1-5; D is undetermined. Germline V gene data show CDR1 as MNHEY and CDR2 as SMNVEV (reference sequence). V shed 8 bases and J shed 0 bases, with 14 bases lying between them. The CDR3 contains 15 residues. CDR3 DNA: TGTGCCAGCGGACGGCAGCCTTATAGCAATCAGCCCCAGCATTTT. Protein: CASGRQPYSNQPQHF.

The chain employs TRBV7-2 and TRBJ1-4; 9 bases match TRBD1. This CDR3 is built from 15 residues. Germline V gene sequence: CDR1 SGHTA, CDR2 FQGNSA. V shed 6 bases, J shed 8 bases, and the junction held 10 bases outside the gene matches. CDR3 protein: CASRAGTGLGEKLFF. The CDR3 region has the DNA TGTGCCAGCAGAGCCGGGACAGGGCTTGGCGAAAAACTGTTTTTT.

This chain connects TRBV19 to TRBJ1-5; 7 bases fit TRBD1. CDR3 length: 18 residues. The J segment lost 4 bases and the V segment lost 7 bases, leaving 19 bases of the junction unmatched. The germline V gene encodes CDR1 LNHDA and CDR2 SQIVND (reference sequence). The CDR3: CASKSRGNTTGRNQPQHF. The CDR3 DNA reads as TGTGCCAGTAAGAGTAGGGGGAATACGACAGGGCGGAATCAGCCCCAGCATTTT.

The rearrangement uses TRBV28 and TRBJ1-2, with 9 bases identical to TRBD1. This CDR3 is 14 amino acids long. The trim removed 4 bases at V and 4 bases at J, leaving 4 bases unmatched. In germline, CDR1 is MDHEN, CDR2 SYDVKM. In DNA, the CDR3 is TGTGCCAGCAGTTCCGGGACAGGGATCTATGGCTACACCTTC. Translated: CASSSGTGIYGYTF.

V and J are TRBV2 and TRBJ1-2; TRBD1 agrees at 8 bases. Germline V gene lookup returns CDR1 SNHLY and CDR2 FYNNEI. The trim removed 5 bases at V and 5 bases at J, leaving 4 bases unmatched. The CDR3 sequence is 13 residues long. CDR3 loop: CASSSTGGYGYTF. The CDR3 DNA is TGTGCCAGCAGTTCCACAGGGGGGTATGGCTACACCTTC. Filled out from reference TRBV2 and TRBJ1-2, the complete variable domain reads EPEVTQTPSHQVTQMGQEVILRCVPISNHLYFYWYRQILGQKVEFLVSFYNNEISEKSEIFDDQFSVERPDGSNFTLKIRSTKLEDSAMYFCASSSTGGYGYTFGSGTRLTVV.

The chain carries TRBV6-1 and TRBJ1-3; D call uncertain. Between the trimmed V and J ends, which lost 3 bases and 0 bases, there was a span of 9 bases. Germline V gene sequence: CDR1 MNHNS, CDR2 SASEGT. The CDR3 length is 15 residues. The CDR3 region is CASSETRLSGNTIYF. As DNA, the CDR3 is TGTGCCAGCAGTGAGACACGGCTCTCTGGAAACACCATATATTTT.

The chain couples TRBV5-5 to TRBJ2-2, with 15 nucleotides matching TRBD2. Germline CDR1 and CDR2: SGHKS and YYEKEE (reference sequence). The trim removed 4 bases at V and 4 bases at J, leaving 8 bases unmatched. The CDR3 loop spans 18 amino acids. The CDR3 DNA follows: TGTGCCAGCAGCGGACGGACTAGCGGGAGGGCCGGCACCGGGGAGCTGTTTTTT. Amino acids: CASSGRTSGRAGTGELFF.

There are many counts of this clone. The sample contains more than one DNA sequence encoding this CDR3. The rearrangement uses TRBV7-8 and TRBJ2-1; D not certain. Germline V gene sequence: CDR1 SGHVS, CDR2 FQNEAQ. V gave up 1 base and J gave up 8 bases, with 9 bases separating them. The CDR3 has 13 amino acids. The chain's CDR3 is CASSLDLRDEQFF. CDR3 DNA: TGTGCCAGCAGCTTAGACCTTCGGGATGAGCAGTTCTTC.